The 8 T cell receptor beta chains in this list originate from one sample, sequenced in a study of blood T cell repertoires in COVID-19. The table came from immunoSEQ multiplex PCR; TCRdb's copy has only in-frame clones and leaves some out. The sample records more than 300,000 clones, approximately 89% being singletons. The material sequenced was peripheral blood. These receptors came from a woman aged 25-40 years with COVID-19, enrolled during active disease.

The chain is built from TRBV7-8 and TRBJ1-3; D unclear. Germline lookup yields CDR1 SGHVS and CDR2 FQNEAQ. There are 14 residues in the CDR3. V was cut by 1 base and J by 4 bases, with 8 bases left in between. CDR3 nucleotide sequence: TGTGCCAGCAGCTTAGGAGGGATCGGAAACACCATATATTTT. It codes for CASSLGGIGNTIYF.

The chain carries TRBV6-1 and TRBJ1-1, with D perhaps matching TRBD1 (5 bases). CDR1 and CDR2 (germline): MNHNS, SASEGT. This CDR3 spans 18 amino acids. Trimming stripped 4 bases from V and 3 bases from J, with 24 bases between. CDR3 sequence (DNA): TGTGCCAGCAGTGTGGTCTTGTACGCGGGGCTTGAGCACACTGAAGCTTTCTTT. This sequence encodes CASSVVLYAGLEHTEAFF.

The V gene is TRBV9, the J gene TRBJ2-3, with D possibly TRBD2 on 6 matching bases. The CDR3 is 13 amino acids. The V gene lost 7 bases and the J gene lost 5 bases, with 14 bases spanning the gap. Germline V gene data show CDR1 as SGDLS and CDR2 as YYNGEE. The DNA for the CDR3 is TGTGCCAGCCGACTAGGAGTAAAAGATACGCAGTATTTT. It translates to CASRLGVKDTQYF.

The CDR3 nucleotides read TGTGCCAGCAGTTTATCTCGGGGGACTGGAAACACCATATATTTT. It is translated as CASSLSRGTGNTIYF. The rearrangement uses TRBV27 and TRBJ1-3; possible D gene TRBD1, 5 bases. Per the germline V gene, CDR1 is MNHEY and CDR2 is SMNVEV (reference sequence). V was shortened by 0 bases and J by 2 bases, with 8 bases between the two germline ends. The CDR3 has 15 residues.

This sequence joins TRBV2 and TRBJ1-6; 7 bases are a match to TRBD1. This CDR3 contains 14 residues. Germline CDR1 reads SNHLY; CDR2 reads FYNNEI. Trimming took 10 bases from V and 7 from J; bases not matched to a gene: 10. The CDR3 region has the DNA TGTGCCACCTCCCTAACAGGGGCCAATTCACCCCTCCACTTT. Protein product: CATSLTGANSPLHF.

The chain combines TRBV30 with TRBJ2-3, with D possibly matching TRBD1 (5 bases). The V gene's germline CDR1 is GTSNPN and CDR2 SVGIG (reference sequence). V lost 3 bases, J lost 4 bases, and 5 bases lay in between. CDR3 size: 11 residues. CDR3 residues: CAWRTADTQYF. DNA of the CDR3: TGTGCCTGGAGGACAGCAGATACGCAGTATTTT.

This sequence joins TRBV3-1 (or the pseudogene TRBV3-2) and TRBJ1-4; 7 bases map to TRBD1. The J segment lost 0 bases and the V segment lost 4 bases, leaving 8 bases of the junction unmatched. Germline V CDR1 and CDR2: LGHDT, YNNKEL (reference sequence). The CDR3 consists of 17 residues. CDR3 residues: CASSPLRQGPTNEKLFF. For the CDR3, the DNA is TGTGCCAGCAGCCCCCTCCGACAGGGTCCAACTAATGAAAAACTGTTTTTT.

The chain couples TRBV19 to TRBJ1-6; perhaps TRBD1 as D (6 bases). CDR1 is LNHDA, CDR2 SQIVND, per germline (reference sequence). Deletions cut 11 bases from V and 6 bases from J, with 14 bases between. This CDR3 comprises 13 residues. CDR3 DNA sequence: TGTGCCGGTCGCGAGGACAGTAATTCACCCCTCCACTTT. Its protein is CAGREDSNSPLHF.